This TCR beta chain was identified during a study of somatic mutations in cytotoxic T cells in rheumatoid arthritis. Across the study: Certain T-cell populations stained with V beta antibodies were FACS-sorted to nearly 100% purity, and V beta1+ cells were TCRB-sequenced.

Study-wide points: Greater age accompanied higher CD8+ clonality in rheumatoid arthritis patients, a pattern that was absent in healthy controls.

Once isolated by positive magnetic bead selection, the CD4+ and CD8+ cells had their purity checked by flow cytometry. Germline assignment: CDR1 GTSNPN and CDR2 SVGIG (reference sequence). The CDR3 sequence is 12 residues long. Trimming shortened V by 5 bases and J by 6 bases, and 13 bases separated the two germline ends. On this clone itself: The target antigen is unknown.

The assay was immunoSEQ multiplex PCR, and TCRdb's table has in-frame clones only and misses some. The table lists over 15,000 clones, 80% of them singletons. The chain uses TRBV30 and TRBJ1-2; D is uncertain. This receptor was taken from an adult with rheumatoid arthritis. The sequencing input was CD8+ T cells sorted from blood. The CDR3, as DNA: TGTGCCTGGTCCAGTGGCGGGGATGGCTACACCTTC. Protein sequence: CAWSSGGDGYTF.